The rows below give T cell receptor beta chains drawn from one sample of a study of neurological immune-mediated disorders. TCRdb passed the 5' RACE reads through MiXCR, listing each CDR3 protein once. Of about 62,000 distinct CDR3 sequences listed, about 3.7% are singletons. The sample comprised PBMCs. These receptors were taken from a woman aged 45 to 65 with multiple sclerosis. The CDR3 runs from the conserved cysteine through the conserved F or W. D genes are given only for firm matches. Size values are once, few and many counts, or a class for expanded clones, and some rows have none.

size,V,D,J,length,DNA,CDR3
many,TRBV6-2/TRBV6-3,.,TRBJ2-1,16,TGTGCCAGCAAGGTCCGGCGGGATAACATTAACAATGAGCAGTTCTTC,CASKVRRDNINNEQFF
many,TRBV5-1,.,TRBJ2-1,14,TGCGCCAGCAGCTTCTGGGAATACATGGATGAGCAGTTCTTC,CASSFWEYMDEQFF
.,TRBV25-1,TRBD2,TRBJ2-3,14,TGTGCCAGCAGACAGAGCGGGAGGACAGATACGCAGTATTTT,CASRQSGRTDTQYF
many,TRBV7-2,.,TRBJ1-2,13,TGTGCCAGCAGCCCGGACCTTGGCTATGGCTACACCTTC,CASSPDLGYGYTF
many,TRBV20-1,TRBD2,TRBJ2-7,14,TGCAGTTTCCTAGCGGGAGGGACCTCCTACGAGCAGTACTTC,CSFLAGGTSYEQYF
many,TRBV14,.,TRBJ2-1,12,TGTGCCAGCAGCCAGCCGGGTCATGAGCAGTTCTTC,CASSQPGHEQFF
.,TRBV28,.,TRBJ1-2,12,TGTGCCAGCAGTCCCACTCATAACAGCTACACCTTC,CASSPTHNSYTF
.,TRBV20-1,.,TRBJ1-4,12,TGCAGTGCCCAGGGAACTGGGGAAAAACTGTTTTTT,CSAQGTGEKLFF
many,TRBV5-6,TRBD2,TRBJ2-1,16,TGTGCCAGCAGCTTGGTTCGGACTAGCGGGAATAATGAGCAGTTCTTC,CASSLVRTSGNNEQFF
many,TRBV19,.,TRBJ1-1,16,TGTGCCAGTAGTATTAAGGGGGACCGGATGAACACTGAAGCTTTCTTT,CASSIKGDRMNTEAFF
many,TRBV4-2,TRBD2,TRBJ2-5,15,TGTGCCAGCAGCCAAAGCGGGACCCCTCACGAGACCCAGTACTTC,CASSQSGTPHETQYF
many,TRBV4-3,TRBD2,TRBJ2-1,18,TGCGCCAGCAGCCACGAATTGACCGTGGGACTACTAAACAATGAGCAGTTCTTC,CASSHELTVGLLNNEQFF
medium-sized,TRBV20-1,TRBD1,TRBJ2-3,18,TGCAGTGCTTTCCCCCTGGTCGTTCCGACAGGGGAAACAGATACGCAGTATTTT,CSAFPLVVPTGETDTQYF
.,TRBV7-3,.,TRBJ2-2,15,TGTGCCAGCAGCTTCGGACAGCCGGGCACCGGGGAGCTGTTTTTT,CASSFGQPGTGELFF
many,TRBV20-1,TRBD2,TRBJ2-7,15,TGCAGTGCTAGAGACGGGACTAGGAGCTCCTACGAGCAGTACTTC,CSARDGTRSSYEQYF
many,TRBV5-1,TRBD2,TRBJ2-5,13,TGCGCCAGCAGAAGAGCGGGGAAAGAGACCCAGTACTTC,CASRRAGKETQYF
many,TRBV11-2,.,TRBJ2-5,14,TGTGCCAGCAGCTCCCGGGGGTTCCAAGAGACCCAGTACTTC,CASSSRGFQETQYF
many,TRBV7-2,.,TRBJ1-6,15,TGTGCCAGCAGCTTAGTGCAGGGTTATCGTTCACCCCTCAACTTT,CASSLVQGYRSPLNF
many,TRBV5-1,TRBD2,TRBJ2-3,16,TGCGCCAGCAGCTTGGGCCGAGCGGGAGCCACAGATACGCAGTATTTT,CASSLGRAGATDTQYF
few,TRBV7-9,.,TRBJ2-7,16,TGTGCCAGCAGCTTGGGTAGGGGCCTAGCAGGCTACGAGCAGTACTTC,CASSLGRGLAGYEQYF
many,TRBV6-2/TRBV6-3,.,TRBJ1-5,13,TGTGCCAGCAGTTACGGCCCGAATCAGCCCCAGCATTTT,CASSYGPNQPQHF
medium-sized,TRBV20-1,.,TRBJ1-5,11,TGCAGTGCGGGCCGTAATCAGCCCCAGCATTTT,CSAGRNQPQHF
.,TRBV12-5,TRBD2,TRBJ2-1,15,TGTGCTAGTGGTTTGGTAGCGGGAGGATTCGATGAGCAGTTCTTC,CASGLVAGGFDEQFF
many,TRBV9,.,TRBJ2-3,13,TGTGCCAGCAGCTTTTCAAGCACAGATACGCAGTATTTT,CASSFSSTDTQYF
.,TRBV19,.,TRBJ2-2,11,TGTGCCAGCAAGAACACCGGGGAGCTGTTTTTT,CASKNTGELFF
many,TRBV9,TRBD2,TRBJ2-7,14,TGTGCCAGCTCGTTGGCGGGAGGCCCCTACGAGCAGTACTTC,CASSLAGGPYEQYF
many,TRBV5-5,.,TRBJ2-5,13,TGTGCCAGCAGTAGTCTTGGCTGGGAGACCCAGTACTTC,CASSSLGWETQYF
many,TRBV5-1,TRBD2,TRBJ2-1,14,TGCGCCAGCAAATCTAGCGGGAGCTCAGATGAGCAGTTCTTC,CASKSSGSSDEQFF
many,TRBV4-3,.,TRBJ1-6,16,TGCGCCAGCAGCCAAGATCGGGGGCTGGCAAATTCACCCCTCCACTTT,CASSQDRGLANSPLHF
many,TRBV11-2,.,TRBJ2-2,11,TGTGCCAGCACCCCGTTACGGGAGCTGTTTTTT,CASTPLRELFF
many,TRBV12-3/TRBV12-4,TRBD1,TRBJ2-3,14,TGTGCCAGCAGCAGCCGACAGGGGACAGATACGCAGTATTTT,CASSSRQGTDTQYF
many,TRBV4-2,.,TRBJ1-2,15,TGTGCCAGCAGCCAGCCGGGACGGGAGAACTATGGCTACACCTTC,CASSQPGRENYGYTF
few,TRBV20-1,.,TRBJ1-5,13,TGCAGTGCCCGGGACACCATCCATAAGCCCCAGCATTTT,CSARDTIHKPQHF
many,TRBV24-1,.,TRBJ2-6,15,TGTGCCACCAGTGCAGGGTACTCTGGGGCCAACGTCCTGACTTTC,CATSAGYSGANVLTF
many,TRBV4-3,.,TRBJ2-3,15,TGCGCCAGCAGCCAAGTTCCGCGGGACACAGATACGCAGTATTTT,CASSQVPRDTDTQYF
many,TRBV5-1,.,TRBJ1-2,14,TGCGCCAGCAGCTTGGGTCTTGGATACTATGGCTACACCTTC,CASSLGLGYYGYTF
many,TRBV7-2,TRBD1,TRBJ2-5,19,TGTGCCAGCAGCTTAGCAAGCAGGGGGCGCGTAGTTAGGCTGGAGACCCAGTACTTC,CASSLASRGRVVRLETQYF
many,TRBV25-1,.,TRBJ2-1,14,TGTGCCAGCAGTCCCGGAGGGGCCTACAATGAGCAGTTCTTC,CASSPGGAYNEQFF
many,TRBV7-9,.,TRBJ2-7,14,TGTGCCAGCAGCTTAGACAGCGTATCCTACGAGCAGTACTTC,CASSLDSVSYEQYF
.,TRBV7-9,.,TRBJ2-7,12,TGTGCCAGCAGCCCCAACCCCTACGAGCAGTACTTC,CASSPNPYEQYF
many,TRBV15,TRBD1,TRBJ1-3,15,TGTGCCACCAGCACGGTGGGACAGATGGGAAACACCATATATTTT,CATSTVGQMGNTIYF
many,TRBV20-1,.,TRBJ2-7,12,TGCAGTGCTAGACAGGCGTCCTACGAGCAGTACTTC,CSARQASYEQYF
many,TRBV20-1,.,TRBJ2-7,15,TGCAGTGCTAGAAGAGTCCGGGACGGCCCCTACGAGCAGTACTTC,CSARRVRDGPYEQYF
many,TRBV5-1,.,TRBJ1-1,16,TGCGCCAGCAGCTTCACCGGTGGGGTTCCCCTCACTGAAGCTTTCTTT,CASSFTGGVPLTEAFF
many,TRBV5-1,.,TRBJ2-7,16,TGCGCCAGCAGCTTGGTAGCAGGGACCGCGGGGTACGAGCAGTACTTC,CASSLVAGTAGYEQYF
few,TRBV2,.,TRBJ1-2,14,TGTGCCAGCAGTGAGGGTGGTGCTAACTATGGCTACACCTTC,CASSEGGANYGYTF
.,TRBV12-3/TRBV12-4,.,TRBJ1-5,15,TGTGCCAGCAGTTTAACAGGGAAAAGGAGTCAGCCCCAGCATTTT,CASSLTGKRSQPQHF